This entry lists 7 T cell receptor beta chains sequenced from one sample in a study of identical twins. MiXCR, run by TCRdb on the 5' RACE reads, gives a single entry per CDR3 protein. The data contain more than 200,000 distinct CDR3 sequences, roughly a tenth of them seen just once; the ten biggest clones take up just over 5%. Sequencing was done on a sample of memory (CD45RO+) T cells sorted from blood. These TCRs come from a woman under 30 in good health.

This clonotype showed up just a few times. The V gene is TRBV6-6, the J gene TRBJ2-1; no clear D gene. Looked up from germline, CDR1 is MNHNY and CDR2 is SVGAGI (reference sequence). There are 12 residues in the CDR3. V was pared by 7 bases and J by 8 bases, with 12 bases between. CDR3 region: CASINGYDEQFF. CDR3 in DNA: TGTGCCAGCATCAACGGGTACGATGAGCAGTTCTTC.

V and J are TRBV18 and TRBJ2-3; 7 nucleotides agree with TRBD2. Germline V gene sequence: CDR1 KGHSH, CDR2 LQKENI. V shed 1 base and J 0 bases; nucleotides not matched to a gene: 10. The CDR3 loop spans 18 amino acids. For the CDR3, the DNA is TGTGCCAGCTCACCACGGGTAGCGGGCGAAACAAGCACAGATACGCAGTATTTT. Translated, it gives CASSPRVAGETSTDTQYF.

This clonotype was observed a few times. V gene TRBV14 combines with J gene TRBJ2-7; no firm D call. Germline V gives CDR1 SGHDN, CDR2 FVKESK. The CDR3 extends over 14 amino acids. V gave up 1 base and J gave up 7 bases, with 14 bases separating them. The CDR3 sequence is CASSQVFPSREQYF. DNA of the CDR3: TGTGCCAGCAGCCAAGTATTCCCGTCGCGGGAGCAGTACTTC.

At least ten counts were recorded for this clonotype. The chain uses TRBV10-1 and TRBJ1-6; D perhaps matches TRBD1 (5 bases). Germline values: CDR1 WNHNN, CDR2 SYGVQD (reference sequence). V was pared by 11 bases and J by 7 bases, with 18 bases between. CDR3 length: 14 residues. CDR3 sequence (DNA): TGCGCCTGCATTTTGACAGACAGAAATTCACCCCTCCACTTT. Residues: CACILTDRNSPLHF.

This clonotype was counted between two and nine times. The CDR3 here is CSAIQTADEQYF. For the CDR3, the DNA is TGCAGTGCTATCCAGACAGCGGACGAGCAGTACTTC. J is TRBJ2-7 and V is TRBV20-1, with D perhaps TRBD1 or TRBD2 (5 bases each). Germline CDR1 reads DFQATT; CDR2 reads SNEGSKA (reference sequence). The CDR3 sequence is 12 residues long. Trimming removed 4 bases from V and 5 bases from J, with 12 bases in between.

This clonotype appeared a few times. CDR3 region: CASSVGTSGSDDTGELFF. The DNA of the CDR3 is TGTGCCAGCAGCGTCGGGACTAGCGGGTCCGATGACACCGGGGAGCTGTTTTTT. This chain connects TRBV12-3 or TRBV12-4 to TRBJ2-2, with 12 positions matching TRBD2. J gave up 3 bases and V 6 bases, and 11 bases lay outside the gene matches. There are 18 residues in the CDR3.

The CDR3 loop is CASSQPSTGRVEQYF. Here the CDR3 DNA reads TGTGCCAGCAGTCAACCGTCTACAGGTAGGGTCGAGCAGTACTTC. The chain combines TRBV3-1 with TRBJ2-7; a possible D gene is TRBD1 (5 bases). Trimming took 6 bases from V and 6 from J, leaving 21 bases between them. Germline V CDR1 and CDR2: LGHDT, YNNKEL (reference sequence). The CDR3 length is 15 residues.